The 25 T cell receptor beta chains below all came from one sample that was sequenced in a study of cytomegalovirus exposure and HLA in healthy donors. The primer mix had 60 Vbeta and 13 Jbeta primers. Method: immunoSEQ multiplex PCR; TCRdb's copy keeps in-frame clones and lacks some. This sample has 95,000 to 100,000 clones, with around 85% found just once. Sample: PBMCs. All receptors come from a man younger than 40 in good health and CMV-seronegative.

The chain combines TRBV9 with TRBJ2-3; D may be TRBD1 (7 bases). The CDR3 has 14 amino acids. Per the germline V gene, CDR1 is SGDLS and CDR2 is YYNGEE. Trimming took off 0 bases at V and 5 bases at J, with 10 bases between the two ends. CDR3 amino acids: CASSVGQGGDTQYF. The DNA of the CDR3 is TGTGCCAGCAGCGTAGGGCAGGGGGGAGATACGCAGTATTTT.

This chain's CDR3 is CASGTGGTFSGANVLTF. The CDR3 DNA is TGTGCCAGCGGGACAGGAGGCACCTTCTCTGGGGCCAACGTCCTGACTTTC. This chain connects TRBV5-4 to TRBJ2-6, with 8 nucleotides matching TRBD1. Germline V gives CDR1 SGHNT, CDR2 YYREEE (reference sequence). This CDR3 is 17 amino acids long. J lost 0 bases, V lost 7 bases, and 9 bases had no gene match.

The rearrangement joins TRBV9 to TRBJ2-1; 9 nucleotides align to TRBD1. This CDR3 spans 16 amino acids. The germline CDR1 and CDR2 sequences are SGDLS and YYNGEE. Trimming took 2 bases from V and 0 from J; bases not matched to a gene: 3. For the CDR3, the DNA is TGTGCCAGCAGCGTGGGGACAGGGAGCTCCTACAATGAGCAGTTCTTC. Translating it yields CASSVGTGSSYNEQFF.

This clone has just a few counts. The chain carries TRBV20-1 and TRBJ2-7, with D possibly being TRBD2 (5 bases). The CDR3 runs 11 residues. Germline loops: CDR1 DFQATT, CDR2 SNEGSKA (reference sequence). Trimming stripped 4 bases from V and 4 bases from J, with 8 bases between. The CDR3 DNA reads as TGCAGTGCTAACGCGGGTTACGAGCAGTACTTC. As protein: CSANAGYEQYF.

The rearrangement links TRBV10-3 to TRBJ2-7; 7 bases are shared with TRBD2. Per germline, CDR1 ENHRY and CDR2 SYGVKD. CDR3 length: 12 residues. Trimming took 4 bases from V and 7 from J; bases not matched to a gene: 4. CDR3 nucleotides: TGTGCCATCAGTGGACGGGGGGAAGAGCAGTACTTC. It codes for CAISGRGEEQYF.

This chain joins TRBV9 and TRBJ2-7; the match to TRBD1 covers 9 bases. The V gene's germline CDR1 is SGDLS and CDR2 YYNGEE. This CDR3 has 15 residues. The V gene end was trimmed by 0 bases and the J gene end by 3 bases; junction bases not matched to a gene: 4. The CDR3 nucleotides are TGTGCCAGCAGCGTAGGGACAGGGGAGGGCTACGAGCAGTACTTC. This translates into CASSVGTGEGYEQYF.

The rearrangement uses TRBV30 and TRBJ2-7; maybe TRBD1 (6 bases). Germline V gene lookup returns CDR1 GTSNPN and CDR2 SVGIG (reference sequence). CDR3 size: 14 residues. V was clipped by 0 bases and J by 4 bases, with 13 bases between them. In nucleotides, the CDR3 is TGTGCCTGGAGTGTACTCAGGGGCCGATACGAGCAGTACTTC. Residues: CAWSVLRGRYEQYF.

The V and J genes are TRBV7-9 and TRBJ1-2; TRBD1 matches at 8 bases. From germline, CDR1 is SEHNR and CDR2 FQNEAQ (reference sequence). The CDR3 runs 15 residues. Germline trimming cut 4 bases from V and 5 bases from J; bases unmatched to any gene: 9. The CDR3 is CASSSNRGVVYGYTF. In nucleotides, the CDR3 is TGTGCCAGCAGCTCCAACAGGGGGGTAGTATATGGCTACACCTTC.

The rearrangement links TRBV6-5 to TRBJ1-1; tentative D call: TRBD1 (5 bases). Trimming shortened V by 2 bases and J by 5 bases, and 6 bases separated the two germline ends. The germline gives CDR1 MNHEY, CDR2 SVGAGI. CDR3 length equals 12 residues. The CDR3 here is CASSYGATEAFF. CDR3 sequence (DNA): TGTGCCAGCAGTTACGGGGCAACTGAAGCTTTCTTT.

This chain uses TRBV30 with TRBJ2-3; D may be TRBD1 (6 bases). This CDR3 spans 19 amino acids. Germline CDR1 is GTSNPN and CDR2 is SVGIG (reference sequence). Between the trimmed V and J ends, which lost 0 bases and 2 bases, there was a span of 24 bases. CDR3 loop: CAWSVLGGLGRTYTDTQYF. Here the CDR3 DNA reads TGTGCCTGGAGTGTATTAGGGGGTTTGGGTAGGACGTACACAGATACGCAGTATTTT.

The chain is built from TRBV5-5 and TRBJ2-7, with 11 positions matching TRBD2. This CDR3 is built from 17 residues. V was clipped by 2 bases and J by 3 bases; unmatched bases: 10. Germline V gene sequence: CDR1 SGHKS, CDR2 YYEKEE (reference sequence). The CDR3 sequence: CASSFLIAGGLGYEQYF. The CDR3 nucleotides are TGTGCCAGCAGCTTCTTGATAGCGGGGGGGTTAGGCTACGAGCAGTACTTC. Full variable domain (outside the CDR3, taken from reference TRBV5-5 and TRBJ2-7): DAGVTQSPTHLIKTRGQQVTLRCSPISGHKSVSWYQQVLGQGPQFIFQYYEKEERGRGNFPDRFSARQFPNYSSELNVNALLLGDSALYLCASSFLIAGGLGYEQYFGPGTRLTVT.

The V gene is TRBV5-8, the J gene TRBJ2-6, with 7 positions matching TRBD1. Per germline, CDR1 SGHTS and CDR2 YDEGEE. This CDR3 comprises 17 residues. Trimming cost V 2 bases and J 5 bases; bases outside gene matches: 10. The CDR3, as DNA: TGTGCCAGCAGCTTAAGACAGGGCTCCCACAGGGCCAACGTCCTGACTTTC. It translates to CASSLRQGSHRANVLTF.

The V call is TRBV6-6, the J call TRBJ2-7; 8 positions match TRBD1. Germline V gene lookup returns CDR1 MNHNY and CDR2 SVGAGI (reference sequence). The CDR3 covers 15 residues. V shed 6 bases and J 5 bases; nucleotides not matched to a gene: 12. The CDR3 DNA sequence: TGTGCCAGCAGCCGGACAGGGTACGACCTCCACGAGCAGTACTTC. It codes for CASSRTGYDLHEQYF.

This chain connects TRBV19 to TRBJ1-1, with a tentative D call TRBD1 (5 bases). This CDR3 is built from 13 residues. Germline assignment: CDR1 LNHDA and CDR2 SQIVND (reference sequence). The V end was cut by 2 bases, the J end by 7 bases, with 11 bases between. The CDR3 DNA follows: TGTGCCAGTAGTATATCCCGCCAGGGTGAAGCTTTCTTT. It is translated as CASSISRQGEAFF.

The chain employs TRBV6-6 and TRBJ1-3, with TRBD1 as a possible D gene (6 bases). The CDR3 runs 13 residues. V dropped 6 bases and J dropped 2 bases, with 8 bases sitting between them. Germline CDR1 and CDR2: MNHNY and SVGAGI (reference sequence). CDR3 DNA sequence: TGTGCCAGCAGGGACAGTGCTGGAAACACCATATATTTT. Translation: CASRDSAGNTIYF.

Only one count was recorded for this clone. The rearrangement links TRBV4-1 to TRBJ2-7; 14 bases align to TRBD2. Germline CDR1 MGHRA, CDR2 YSYEKL. This CDR3 is 17 amino acids long. The J segment lost 4 bases and the V segment lost 0 bases, leaving 5 bases of the junction unmatched. The CDR3, as DNA: TGCGCCAGCAGCCAAGATGGCGGGACTAGCGGGAGATACGAGCAGTACTTC. Its protein is CASSQDGGTSGRYEQYF.

This chain uses TRBV27 with TRBJ2-2; weak D call: TRBD1 (6 bases). CDR1 is MNHEY and CDR2 is SMNVEV in the germline V gene (reference sequence). V lost 2 bases, J lost 2 bases, and 12 bases lay in between. The CDR3 loop spans 16 amino acids. The DNA of the CDR3 is TGTGCCAGCAGTTTACTGGACAGATTAAACACCGGGGAGCTGTTTTTT. This gives the protein CASSLLDRLNTGELFF.

The chain uses TRBV5-1 and TRBJ2-3, with TRBD2 as a possible D gene (6 bases). The CDR3 covers 16 residues. Germline V gene sequence: CDR1 SGHRS, CDR2 YFSETQ. V was cut by 0 bases and J by 3 bases, with 14 bases left in between. CDR3 DNA sequence: TGCGCCAGCAGCTTGGAGCCTAGCGAGTTAACAGATACGCAGTATTTT. Translation: CASSLEPSELTDTQYF.

The chain joins TRBV2 to TRBJ2-2; a weak D match, TRBD1 (6 bases). Germline V lookup: CDR1 SNHLY, CDR2 FYNNEI. Trimming removed 6 bases at V and 6 bases at J, with 11 bases between. CDR3 size: 13 residues. In DNA, the CDR3 is TGTGCCAGCAGGAGAGAGGGGGCCGGGGAGCTGTTTTTT. Encoded protein: CASRREGAGELFF.

This chain links TRBV13 with TRBJ2-2, with TRBD2 as a possible D gene (6 bases). This CDR3 has 15 amino acids. Germline V gene data show CDR1 as PRHDT and CDR2 as FYEKMQ (reference sequence). V lost 6 bases and J 5 bases, leaving 16 bases between the germline ends. In DNA form, the CDR3 reads TGTGCCAGCAGATTTGGTCGACGGGAGACCGGGGAGCTGTTTTTT. Amino acid sequence: CASRFGRRETGELFF.

This chain connects TRBV4-1 to TRBJ2-3; 11 bases fit TRBD1. Germline V gene sequence: CDR1 MGHRA, CDR2 YSYEKL. J was trimmed by 4 bases and V by 4 bases; bases with no gene match: 4. The CDR3 spans 15 residues. Here the CDR3 DNA reads TGCGCCAGCAGCCGCGGACAGGGGGCTGCAGATACGCAGTATTTT. Protein product: CASSRGQGAADTQYF.

The rearrangement links TRBV4-2 to TRBJ2-3; 8 positions match TRBD2. CDR3 length equals 17 residues. In germline, CDR1 is LGHNA, CDR2 YNFKEQ. After removal of 6 bases from V and 7 bases from J, the junction contained 18 bases not matched to a gene. Written as DNA, the CDR3 is TGTGCCAGCAGTATCGGTACCGGACTAGCCGTACCGAATACGCAGTATTTT. As protein: CASSIGTGLAVPNTQYF.

This clone came up a few times. This may arise from a read error, as a much more abundant clone is one base away. The J gene is TRBJ2-5, the V gene TRBV25-1, with 10 bases lining up with TRBD2. This CDR3 has 16 residues. The germline gives CDR1 MGHDK, CDR2 SYGVNS. CDR3 amino acids: CASTESTSGNQETQYF. CDR3 nucleotides: TGTGCCAGCACTGAATCAACTAGCGGGAACCAAGAGACCCAGTACTTC.

The V gene is TRBV4-3, the J gene TRBJ2-6, with a tentative D call TRBD2 (6 bases). The CDR3 covers 16 residues. V lost 1 base to trimming and J lost 3 bases, with 10 bases between them. The germline CDR1 and CDR2 sequences are LGHNA and YSLEER. This chain's CDR3 is CASSQAGGGGANVLTF. The CDR3 DNA sequence: TGCGCCAGCAGCCAAGCCGGGGGTGGTGGGGCCAACGTCCTGACTTTC.

This CDR3 reads CASSLAGRGTEAFF. The CDR3 DNA reads TGTGCCAGCAGCTTAGCGGGAAGGGGCACTGAAGCTTTCTTT. The chain carries TRBV7-9 and TRBJ1-1; D is possibly TRBD1 (5 bases). The V end was cut by 0 bases, the J end by 4 bases, with 9 bases between. CDR1 and CDR2 (germline): SEHNR, FQNEAQ (reference sequence). The CDR3 is made up of 14 amino acids. Drawing the rest from reference TRBV7-9 and TRBJ1-1, the complete variable domain is DTGVSQNPRHKITKRGQNVTFRCDPISEHNRLYWYRQTLGQGPEFLTYFQNEAQLEKSRLLSDRFSAERPKGSFSTLEIQRTEQGDSAMYLCASSLAGRGTEAFFGQGTRLTVV.